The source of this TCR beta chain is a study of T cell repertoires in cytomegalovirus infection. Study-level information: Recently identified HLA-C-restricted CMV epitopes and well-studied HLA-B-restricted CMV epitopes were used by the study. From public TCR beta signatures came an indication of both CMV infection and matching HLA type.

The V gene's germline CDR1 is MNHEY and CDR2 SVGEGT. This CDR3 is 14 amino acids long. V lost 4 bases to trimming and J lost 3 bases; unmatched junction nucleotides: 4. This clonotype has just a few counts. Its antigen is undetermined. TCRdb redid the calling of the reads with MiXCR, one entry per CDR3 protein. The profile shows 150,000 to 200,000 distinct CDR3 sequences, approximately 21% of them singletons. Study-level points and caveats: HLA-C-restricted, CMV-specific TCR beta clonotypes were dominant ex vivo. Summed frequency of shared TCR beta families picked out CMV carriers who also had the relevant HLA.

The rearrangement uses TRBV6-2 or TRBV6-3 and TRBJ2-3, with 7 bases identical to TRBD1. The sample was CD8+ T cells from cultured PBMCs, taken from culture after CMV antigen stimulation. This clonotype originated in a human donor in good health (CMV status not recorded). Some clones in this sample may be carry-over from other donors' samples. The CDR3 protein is CASSFYRGTDTQYF. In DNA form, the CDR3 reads TGTGCCAGCAGTTTCTACAGGGGAACAGATACGCAGTATTTT.